What follows are 3 T cell receptor beta chains derived from one specimen sequenced in a study of T cells in Graves' hyperthyroidism and ophthalmopathy (dated by TCRdb to between 2019 and 2020). Libraries were made using multiplex PCR. Sequencing took place on an Illumina HiSeq 2000. TCR beta CDR3 regions were amplified from RNA transcripts. The first round of RT-PCR for the TCR CDR3 was performed with the HTBI primer set and the Qiagen OneStep RT-PCR kit. Using fastp at Q25 and MiXCR, TCRdb reprocessed the public reads and kept productive beta chains. All rows with the same CDR3 protein become a single entry with the most common DNA and genes. Counted in this sample were about 210,000 distinct CDR3 sequences; roughly 18% of them appeared once. The ten largest clones represent approximately 50% of the sample. The sequencing input was blood. The receptors stem from a man in his forties or fifties with Graves' hyperthyroidism.

This clonotype was seen ten or more times. The chain carries TRBV12-3 or TRBV12-4 and TRBJ2-5; 9 bases align to TRBD1. The CDR3 extends over 13 amino acids. The trim removed 2 bases at V and 7 bases at J, leaving 2 bases unmatched. This CDR3 is CASSLQDRGTQYF. The DNA for the CDR3 is TGTGCCAGCAGTTTACAGGACAGGGGGACCCAGTACTTC.

The sample holds many counts of this clonotype. This chain connects TRBV20-1 to TRBJ2-3; 10 bases agree with TRBD2. The germline V gene encodes CDR1 DFQATT and CDR2 SNEGSKA (reference sequence). Trimming cost V 3 bases and J 3 bases; bases outside gene matches: 9. The CDR3 consists of 16 residues. CDR3: CSASPSLAGVTDTQYF. CDR3 coding DNA: TGCAGTGCTAGCCCCTCTCTAGCGGGAGTGACAGATACGCAGTATTTT.

The CDR3 loop is CASSLELDGPDSNQPQHF. CDR3 coding DNA: TGTGCCAGCAGTTTGGAGCTGGACGGGCCAGATAGCAATCAGCCCCAGCATTTT. The genes are TRBV12-3 or TRBV12-4 and TRBJ1-5; D gene unclear. The V gene lost 3 bases and the J gene lost 0 bases, with 18 bases spanning the gap. The CDR3 contains 18 residues.